Listed below are T cell receptor beta chains from one sample, sequenced in a study of CD8 T cells in Susac syndrome. TCRdb reprocessed the immunoSEQ multiplex PCR reads via MiXCR and lists one record per CDR3 protein. The sample yields roughly 200,000 distinct CDR3 sequences, around 96% seen once. The sample was CD4+ T cells from PBMCs. These receptor sequences come from a human donor in good health. The CDR3 runs from the conserved cysteine through the conserved F or W. Fields, in order: V gene, CDR3 length, clone size, J gene, D gene, CDR3 protein, CDR3 DNA. D genes are given only for firm matches. Size is stated for part of the rows, as once, few or many counts, or as a class when the clone is expanded.

v_call: TRBV6-5
cdr3_length: 16
clone_size: once
j_call: TRBJ2-5
d_call: TRBD1
cdr3_aa: CASSYSYRTGSETQYF
cdr3_nt: TGTGCCAGCAGTTACTCTTACCGGACAGGATCAGAGACCCAGTACTTC

v_call: TRBV20-1
cdr3_length: 12
clone_size: -
j_call: TRBJ2-7
d_call: -
cdr3_aa: CSSPGSLNEQYF
cdr3_nt: TGCAGTTCCCCTGGGTCCCTAAACGAGCAGTACTTC

v_call: TRBV7-2
cdr3_length: 16
clone_size: -
j_call: TRBJ2-1
d_call: TRBD2
cdr3_aa: CASSPRGLASYNEQFF
cdr3_nt: TGTGCCAGCAGCCCTCGCGGACTAGCTTCCTACAATGAGCAGTTCTTC

v_call: TRBV20-1
cdr3_length: 12
clone_size: -
j_call: TRBJ2-4
d_call: -
cdr3_aa: CSASRDRNIQYF
cdr3_nt: TGCAGTGCTAGTCGCGACAGAAACATTCAGTACTTC

v_call: TRBV5-6
cdr3_length: 12
clone_size: -
j_call: TRBJ2-1
d_call: -
cdr3_aa: CASSLTQNEQFF
cdr3_nt: TGTGCCAGCAGCTTAACGCAGAATGAGCAGTTCTTC

v_call: TRBV29-1
cdr3_length: 11
clone_size: -
j_call: TRBJ1-4
d_call: -
cdr3_aa: CSVEVGEKLFF
cdr3_nt: TGCAGCGTTGAAGTTGGGGAAAAACTGTTTTTT

v_call: TRBV6-5
cdr3_length: 15
clone_size: once
j_call: TRBJ2-1
d_call: -
cdr3_aa: CASHPRRPSYNEQFF
cdr3_nt: TGTGCCAGCCACCCGCGGAGACCCTCCTACAATGAGCAGTTCTTC

v_call: TRBV20-1
cdr3_length: 14
clone_size: -
j_call: TRBJ2-5
d_call: -
cdr3_aa: CSARRGTAQETQYF
cdr3_nt: TGCAGTGCTAGACGCGGGACAGCACAAGAGACCCAGTACTTC

v_call: TRBV7-9
cdr3_length: 15
clone_size: -
j_call: TRBJ2-4
d_call: TRBD2
cdr3_aa: CASSLIAGVRNIQYF
cdr3_nt: TGTGCCAGCAGCTTAATAGCGGGAGTTAGGAACATTCAGTACTTC

v_call: TRBV29-1
cdr3_length: 16
clone_size: -
j_call: TRBJ2-1
d_call: TRBD1
cdr3_aa: CSAAPRTGRSYNEQFF
cdr3_nt: TGCAGCGCCGCGCCCCGGACAGGGAGATCCTACAATGAGCAGTTCTTC

v_call: TRBV2
cdr3_length: 12
clone_size: -
j_call: TRBJ2-5
d_call: -
cdr3_aa: CASRGETETQYF
cdr3_nt: TGTGCCAGCAGGGGAGAGACGGAGACCCAGTACTTC

v_call: TRBV18
cdr3_length: 13
clone_size: -
j_call: TRBJ2-1
d_call: -
cdr3_aa: CASSLATYNEQFF
cdr3_nt: TGTGCCAGCTCACTAGCGACCTACAATGAGCAGTTCTTC

v_call: TRBV20-1
cdr3_length: 13
clone_size: -
j_call: TRBJ2-7
d_call: -
cdr3_aa: CSASTGPTYEQYF
cdr3_nt: TGCAGTGCTAGTACCGGGCCGACCTACGAGCAGTACTTC

v_call: TRBV5-6
cdr3_length: 16
clone_size: -
j_call: TRBJ2-5
d_call: TRBD2
cdr3_aa: CASSGERGAPQWAQYF
cdr3_nt: TGTGCCAGCAGCGGGGAGCGGGGGGCCCCCCAGTGGGCCCAGTACTTC

v_call: TRBV7-2
cdr3_length: 12
clone_size: -
j_call: TRBJ2-4
d_call: -
cdr3_aa: CASSLDVRIQYF
cdr3_nt: TGTGCCAGCAGCTTAGACGTGAGGATTCAGTACTTC